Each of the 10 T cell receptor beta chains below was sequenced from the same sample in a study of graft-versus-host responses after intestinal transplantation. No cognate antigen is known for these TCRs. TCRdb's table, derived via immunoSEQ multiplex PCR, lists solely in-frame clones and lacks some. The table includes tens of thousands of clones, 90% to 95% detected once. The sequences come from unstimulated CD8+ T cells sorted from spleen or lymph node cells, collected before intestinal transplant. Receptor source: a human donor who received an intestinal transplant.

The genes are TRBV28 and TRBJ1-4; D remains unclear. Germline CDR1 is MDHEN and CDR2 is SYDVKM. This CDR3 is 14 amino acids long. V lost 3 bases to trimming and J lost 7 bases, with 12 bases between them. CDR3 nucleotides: TGTGCCAGCAGTTTCGCGACGGAGGGTGAAAAACTGTTTTTT. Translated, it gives CASSFATEGEKLFF.

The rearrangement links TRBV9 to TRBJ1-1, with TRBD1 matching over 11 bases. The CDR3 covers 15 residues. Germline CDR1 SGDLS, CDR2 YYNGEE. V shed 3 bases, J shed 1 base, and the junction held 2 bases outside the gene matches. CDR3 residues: CASSDGTGGNTEAFF. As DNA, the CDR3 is TGTGCCAGCAGCGACGGGACAGGGGGGAACACTGAAGCTTTCTTT.

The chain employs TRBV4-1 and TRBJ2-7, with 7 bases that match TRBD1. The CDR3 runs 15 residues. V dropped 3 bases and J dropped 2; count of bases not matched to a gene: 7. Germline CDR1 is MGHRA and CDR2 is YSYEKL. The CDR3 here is CASSQVDRAAYEQYF. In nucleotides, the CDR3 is TGCGCCAGCAGCCAGGTAGACAGGGCGGCCTACGAGCAGTACTTC.

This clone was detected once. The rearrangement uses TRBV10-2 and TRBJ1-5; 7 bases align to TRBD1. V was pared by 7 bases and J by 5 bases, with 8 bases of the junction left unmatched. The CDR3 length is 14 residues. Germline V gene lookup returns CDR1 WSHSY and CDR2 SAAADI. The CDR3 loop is CASNDTQGHQPQHF. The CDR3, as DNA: TGCGCCAGCAATGATACACAGGGGCATCAGCCCCAGCATTTT.

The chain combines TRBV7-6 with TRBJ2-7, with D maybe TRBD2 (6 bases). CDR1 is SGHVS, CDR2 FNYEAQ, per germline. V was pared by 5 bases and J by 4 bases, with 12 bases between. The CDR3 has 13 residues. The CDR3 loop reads CASSPGLSYEQYF. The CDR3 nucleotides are TGTGCCAGCAGCCCGGGACTTAGTTACGAGCAGTACTTC.

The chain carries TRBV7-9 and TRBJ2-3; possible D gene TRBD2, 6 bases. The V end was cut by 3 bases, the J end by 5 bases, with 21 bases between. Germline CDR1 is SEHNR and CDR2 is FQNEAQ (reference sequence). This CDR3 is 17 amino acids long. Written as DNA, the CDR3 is TGTGCCAGCAGCTTGCCTTCCCGGGACTCTGGCGAAGATACGCAGTATTTT. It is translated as CASSLPSRDSGEDTQYF. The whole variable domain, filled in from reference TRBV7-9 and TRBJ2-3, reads DTGVSQNPRHKITKRGQNVTFRCDPISEHNRLYWYRQTLGQGPEFLTYFQNEAQLEKSRLLSDRFSAERPKGSFSTLEIQRTEQGDSAMYLCASSLPSRDSGEDTQYFGPGTRLTVL.

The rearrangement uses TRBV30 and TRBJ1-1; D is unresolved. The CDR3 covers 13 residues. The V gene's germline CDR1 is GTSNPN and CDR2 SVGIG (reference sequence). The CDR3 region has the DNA TGTGCTCTCAGTGTACTATGGAACACTGAAGCTTTCTTT. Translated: CALSVLWNTEAFF.

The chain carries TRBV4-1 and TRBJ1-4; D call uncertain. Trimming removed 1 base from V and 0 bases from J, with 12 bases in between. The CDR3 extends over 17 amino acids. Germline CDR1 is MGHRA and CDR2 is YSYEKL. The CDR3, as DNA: TGCGCCAGCAGCCAAGTCATGGGAGCTGCAACTAATGAAAAACTGTTTTTT. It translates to CASSQVMGAATNEKLFF.

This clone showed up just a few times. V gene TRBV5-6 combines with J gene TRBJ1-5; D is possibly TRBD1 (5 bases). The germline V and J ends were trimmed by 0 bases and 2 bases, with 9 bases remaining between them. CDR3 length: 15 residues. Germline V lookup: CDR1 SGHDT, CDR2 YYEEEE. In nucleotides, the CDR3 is TGTGCCAGCAGCTTGGGGGGCCCGGGCAATCAGCCCCAGCATTTT. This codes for CASSLGGPGNQPQHF.

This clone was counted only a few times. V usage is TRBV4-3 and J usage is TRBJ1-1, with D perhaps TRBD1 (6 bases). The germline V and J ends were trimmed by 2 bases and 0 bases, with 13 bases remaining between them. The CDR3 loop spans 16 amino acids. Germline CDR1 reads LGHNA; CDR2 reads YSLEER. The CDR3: CASSQSPGAMNTEAFF. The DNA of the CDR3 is TGCGCCAGCAGCCAATCTCCAGGGGCGATGAACACTGAAGCTTTCTTT.